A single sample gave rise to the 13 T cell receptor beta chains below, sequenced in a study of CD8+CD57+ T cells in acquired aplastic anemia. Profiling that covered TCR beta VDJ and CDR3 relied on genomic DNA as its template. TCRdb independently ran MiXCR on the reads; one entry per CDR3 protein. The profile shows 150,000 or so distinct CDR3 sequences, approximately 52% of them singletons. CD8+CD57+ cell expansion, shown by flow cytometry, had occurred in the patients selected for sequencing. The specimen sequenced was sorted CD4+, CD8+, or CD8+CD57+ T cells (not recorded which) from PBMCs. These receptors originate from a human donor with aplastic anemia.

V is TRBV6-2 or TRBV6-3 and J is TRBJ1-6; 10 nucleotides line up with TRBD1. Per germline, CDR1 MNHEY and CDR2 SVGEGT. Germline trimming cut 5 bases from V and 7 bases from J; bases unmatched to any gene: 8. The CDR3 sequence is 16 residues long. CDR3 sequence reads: CASSVPGTGVNSPLHF. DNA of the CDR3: TGTGCCAGCAGTGTCCCCGGGACAGGGGTAAATTCACCCCTCCACTTT.

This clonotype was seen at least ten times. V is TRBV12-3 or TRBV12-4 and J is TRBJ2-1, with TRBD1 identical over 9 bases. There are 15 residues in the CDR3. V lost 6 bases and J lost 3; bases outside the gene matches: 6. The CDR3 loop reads CASRGGTGSYNEQFF. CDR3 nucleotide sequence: TGTGCCAGCAGGGGGGGGACAGGGAGCTACAATGAGCAGTTCTTC.

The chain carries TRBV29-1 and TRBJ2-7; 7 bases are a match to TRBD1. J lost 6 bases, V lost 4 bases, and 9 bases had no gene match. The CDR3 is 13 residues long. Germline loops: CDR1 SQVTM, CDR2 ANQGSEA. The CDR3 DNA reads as TGCAGCGTTGTCGACAGGGCCGCATTCGAGCAGTACTTC. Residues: CSVVDRAAFEQYF.

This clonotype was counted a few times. In DNA, the CDR3 is TGCGCCAGCAGTGAACAAGGACAGCGGAGTTCACCCCTCCACTTT. Its protein product is CASSEQGQRSSPLHF. This rearrangement joins TRBV10-2 to TRBJ1-6; the D gene is possibly TRBD1 (6 bases). CDR1 is WSHSY, CDR2 SAAADI, per germline. V was trimmed by 3 bases and J by 9 bases, leaving 15 bases between them. This CDR3 is 15 amino acids long.

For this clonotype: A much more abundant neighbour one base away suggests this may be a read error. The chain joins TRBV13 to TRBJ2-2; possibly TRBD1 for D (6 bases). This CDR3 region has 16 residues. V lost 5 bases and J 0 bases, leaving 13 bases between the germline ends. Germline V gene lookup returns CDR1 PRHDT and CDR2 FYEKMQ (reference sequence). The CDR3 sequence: CASSLAGTPNTGELFF. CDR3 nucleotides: TGTGCCAGCAGCCTCGCCGGGACACCGAACACCGGGGAGCTGTTTTTT.

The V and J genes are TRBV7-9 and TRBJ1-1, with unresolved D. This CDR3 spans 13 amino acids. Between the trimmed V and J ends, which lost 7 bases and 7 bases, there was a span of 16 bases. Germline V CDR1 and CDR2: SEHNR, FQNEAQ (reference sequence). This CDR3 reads CASTPSIAGEAFF. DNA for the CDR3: TGTGCCAGCACCCCGTCGATAGCCGGTGAAGCTTTCTTT.

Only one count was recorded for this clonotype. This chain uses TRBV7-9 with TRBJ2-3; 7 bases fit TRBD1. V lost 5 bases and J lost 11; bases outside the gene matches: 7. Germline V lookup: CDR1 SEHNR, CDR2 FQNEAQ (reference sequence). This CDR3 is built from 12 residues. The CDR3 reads CASSADRQLQYF. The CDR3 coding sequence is TGTGCCAGCAGCGCGGACAGGCAGTTGCAGTATTTT.

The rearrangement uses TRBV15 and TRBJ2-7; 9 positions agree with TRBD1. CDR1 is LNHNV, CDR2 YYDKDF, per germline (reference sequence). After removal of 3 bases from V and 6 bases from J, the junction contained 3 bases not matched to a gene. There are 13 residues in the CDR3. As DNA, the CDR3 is TGTGCCACCAGCAGTGGACAGGGGCGCGAGCAGTACTTC. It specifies CATSSGQGREQYF.

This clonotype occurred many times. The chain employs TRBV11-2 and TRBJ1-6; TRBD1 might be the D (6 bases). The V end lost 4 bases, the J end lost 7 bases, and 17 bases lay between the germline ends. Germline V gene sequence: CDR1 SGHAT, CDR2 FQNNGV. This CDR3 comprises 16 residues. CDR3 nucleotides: TGTGCCAGCAGCTCCGGCGACAGGCGGCGGAATTCACCCCTCCACTTT. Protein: CASSSGDRRRNSPLHF. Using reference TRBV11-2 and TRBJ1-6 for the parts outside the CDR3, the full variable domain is EAGVAQSPRYKIIEKRQSVAFWCNPISGHATLYWYQQILGQGPKLLIQFQNNGVVDDSQLPKDRFSAERLKGVDSTLKIQPAKLEDSAVYLCASSSGDRRRNSPLHFGNGTRLTVT.

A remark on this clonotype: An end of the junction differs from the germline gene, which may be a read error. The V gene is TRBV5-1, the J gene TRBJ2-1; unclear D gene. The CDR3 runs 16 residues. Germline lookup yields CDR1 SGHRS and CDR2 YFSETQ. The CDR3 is CTSSPAVGTQYNEQFF. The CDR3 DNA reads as TGCACCAGCAGCCCCGCCGTGGGTACCCAGTACAATGAGCAGTTCTTC.

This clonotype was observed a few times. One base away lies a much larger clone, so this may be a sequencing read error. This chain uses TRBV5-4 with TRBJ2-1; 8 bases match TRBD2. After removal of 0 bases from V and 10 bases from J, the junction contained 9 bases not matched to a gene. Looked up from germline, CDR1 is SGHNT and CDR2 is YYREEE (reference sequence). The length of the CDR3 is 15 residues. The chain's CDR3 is CASSLVGTRVGEQFF. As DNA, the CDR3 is TGTGCCAGCAGCTTGGTGGGGACTAGAGTAGGCGAGCAGTTCTTC.

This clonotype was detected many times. The CDR3 coding sequence is TGTGCCAGCAGTTACTCGTTCAGGGAGGGCACTGAAGCTTTCTTT. Its translation: CASSYSFREGTEAFF. The chain joins TRBV6-5 to TRBJ1-1; a possible D gene is TRBD1 (5 bases). V dropped 0 bases and J dropped 4 bases, with 12 bases sitting between them. Germline CDR1 MNHEY, CDR2 SVGAGI. This CDR3 has 15 amino acids.

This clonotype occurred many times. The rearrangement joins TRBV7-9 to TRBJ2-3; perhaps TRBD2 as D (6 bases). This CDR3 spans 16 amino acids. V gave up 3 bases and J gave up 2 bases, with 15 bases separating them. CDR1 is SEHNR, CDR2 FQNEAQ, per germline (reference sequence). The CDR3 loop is CASSFSQEGLTDTQYF. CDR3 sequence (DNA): TGTGCCAGCAGCTTTTCCCAGGAGGGACTCACAGATACGCAGTATTTT.